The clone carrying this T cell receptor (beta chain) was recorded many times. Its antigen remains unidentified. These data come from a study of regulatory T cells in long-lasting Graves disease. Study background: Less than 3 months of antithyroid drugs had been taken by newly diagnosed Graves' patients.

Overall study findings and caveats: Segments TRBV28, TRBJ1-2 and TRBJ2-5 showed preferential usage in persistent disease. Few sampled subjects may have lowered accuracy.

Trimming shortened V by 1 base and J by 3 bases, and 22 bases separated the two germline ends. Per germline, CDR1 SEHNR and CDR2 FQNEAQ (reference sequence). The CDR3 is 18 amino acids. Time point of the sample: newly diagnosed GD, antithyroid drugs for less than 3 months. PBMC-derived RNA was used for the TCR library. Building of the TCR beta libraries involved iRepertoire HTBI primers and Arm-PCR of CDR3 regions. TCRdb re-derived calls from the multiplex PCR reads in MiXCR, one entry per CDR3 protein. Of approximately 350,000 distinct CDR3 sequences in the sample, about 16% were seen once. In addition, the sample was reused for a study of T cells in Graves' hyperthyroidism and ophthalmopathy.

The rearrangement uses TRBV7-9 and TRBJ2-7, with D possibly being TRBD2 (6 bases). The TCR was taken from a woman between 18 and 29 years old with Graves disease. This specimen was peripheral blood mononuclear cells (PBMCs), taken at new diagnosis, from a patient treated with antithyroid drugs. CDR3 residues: CASSLDPGIGRERYEQYF. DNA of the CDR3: TGTGCCAGCAGCTTAGATCCGGGAATAGGGCGGGAACGCTACGAGCAGTACTTC.